Reported below is one T cell receptor (beta chain). Antigen unknown. These data originate in a study of cytomegalovirus exposure and HLA in healthy donors. Study-level information: An early data release held tens of millions of unique TCRs from HLA-typed donors. The study's findings and limits: Serostatus for CMV was the only available immune exposure information. According to a later analysis, most TCR beta chains associated with CMV appeared HLA-restricted. The study put 150 to 200 TCR beta chains on its list as cytomegalovirus-associated.

Primers for the PCR totalled 60 Vbeta and 13 Jbeta. Clones were read by immunoSEQ multiplex PCR, and TCRdb kept only the in-frame ones, dropping some. The profile shows about 200,000 clones, roughly 77% of them singletons. The receptor comes from a male donor in good health and CMV-seropositive. The sample taken for sequencing was PBMCs.

CDR3 sequence reads: CASSPHMREQYF. CDR3 nucleotides: TGCGCCAGCAGCCCCCACATGAGGGAGCAGTACTTC. The genes are TRBV4-3 and TRBJ2-7; D is unresolved. Trimming pared 4 bases from V and 7 bases from J, leaving 11 bases between. The germline V gene has CDR1 LGHNA and CDR2 YSLEER. This CDR3 comprises 12 residues.